This T cell receptor beta chain was observed in a study of blood T cell repertoires in COVID-19. TCRdb keeps only in-frame clones here, not all; method: immunoSEQ multiplex PCR. The sample carries under 250,000 clones, roughly 88% recorded once. Trimming took 6 bases from V and 7 from J; bases not matched to a gene: 3. Germline V gene sequence: CDR1 KGHSH, CDR2 LQKENI. This CDR3 spans 12 amino acids. This TCR was recovered from a woman at least 80 years old with COVID-19, enrolled during active disease. Material: peripheral blood. V usage is TRBV18 and J usage is TRBJ1-1; the match to TRBD1 covers 9 bases. The CDR3 DNA follows: TGTGCCAGCTCCCGGGACAGGGATGAAGCTTTCTTT. Its protein is CASSRDRDEAFF.